The present T cell receptor (beta chain) was sequenced within a study of shared clonotypes between healthy human individuals. In the case of this clone: Its target is not known. Other DNA sequences in this specimen translate into the identical CDR3.

Notes on the study in general: Across subsets, estimated richness was generally greater for naive than for memory populations. A few donors had approximately 4.6% of their naive CD4 clonotypes in common.

The germline V gene encodes CDR1 SGHRS and CDR2 YFSETQ. Trimming removed 5 bases from V and 2 bases from J, with 5 bases in between. The CDR3 runs to 11 residues. The DNA input per sorted-subset replicate PCR was about 190 ng, corresponding to some 33,000 T cell genomes. The data were produced by immunoSEQ multiplex PCR, yet TCRdb's version contains in-frame clones alone and is incomplete. The sample yields some 2.1 million clones, over 85% seen once. Naive CD8 cells were CD45RO-negative, positively selected for CCR7, excluding terminally differentiated effector memory CD45RA+ cells. The chain couples TRBV5-1 to TRBJ2-7; D gene uncertain. The sequence derives from a man aged 18 to 29 in good health. Some clones in this sample may be carry-over from other donors' samples. The material sequenced was naive CD8+ T cells from PBMCs. CDR3 in amino acids: CASSSAYEQYF. CDR3 in DNA: TGCGCCAGCAGTTCCGCCTACGAGCAGTACTTC.